This is a list of T cell receptor beta chains from one sample in a study of cytomegalovirus exposure and HLA in healthy donors. Assay used: immunoSEQ multiplex PCR; TCRdb lists only in-frame clones, some missing. The sample consists of about 91,000 clones, about 89% of them appearing once. Sequencing was done on a sample of PBMCs. The receptors were gathered from a man younger than 40 in good health and CMV-seropositive. CDR3s include the opening cysteine and the closing phenylalanine or tryptophan. The D gene is left open where the match is weak. Some rows have no size entry. The others give once, few or many, or a class for an expanded clone.

d_gene | abundance | j_gene | v_gene | CDR3nt | CDR3aa
. | . | TRBJ2-7 | TRBV19 | TGTGCCAGTAGTATCGATCTCTTCAGCTCCTACGAGCAGTACTTC | CASSIDLFSSYEQYF
. | . | TRBJ1-6 | TRBV5-1 | TGCGCCAGCAGCTTGGACGGTTCACCCCTCCACTTT | CASSLDGSPLHF
TRBD1 | few | TRBJ2-2 | TRBV7-9 | TGTGCCAGCAGCCATGCACAGGGGATAGGGACCGGGGAGCTGTTTTTT | CASSHAQGIGTGELFF
TRBD1 | . | TRBJ2-7 | TRBV5-1 | TGCGCCAGCAGCCCCTCGGGACAGAAGAACTACGAGCAGTACTTC | CASSPSGQKNYEQYF
TRBD2 | . | TRBJ2-2 | TRBV5-4 | TGTGCCAGCAGCTTGAACGCGGGAGAGGTCGGGGAGCTGTTTTTT | CASSLNAGEVGELFF
. | . | TRBJ2-7 | TRBV4-2 | TGTGCCAGCAGCCCCTACCTAGGGGGATTAAACTACGAGCAGTACTTC | CASSPYLGGLNYEQYF
. | . | TRBJ1-4 | TRBV7-2 | TGTGCCAGCAGCTTAGTTTGGGCCGCTGGTAATGAAAAACTGTTTTTT | CASSLVWAAGNEKLFF
TRBD2 | . | TRBJ2-7 | TRBV27 | TGTGCCAGCAGCCCACCCGGACTAGCGGGAGGGCCACGTACCTACGAGCAGTACTTC | CASSPPGLAGGPRTYEQYF
TRBD2 | . | TRBJ2-1 | TRBV7-9 | TGTGCCAGCAGCTTAGCTTGGACTAGCGGGAGTTCGCAGTTCTTC | CASSLAWTSGSSQFF
. | . | TRBJ2-1 | TRBV9 | TGTGCCAGCAGCCCCGCAGGGGTAGACAATGAGCAGTTCTTC | CASSPAGVDNEQFF
. | once | TRBJ2-1 | TRBV14 | TGTGCCAGCAGCCAACCTCTAGCGTTCTCCTCCTACAATGAGCAGTTCTTC | CASSQPLAFSSYNEQFF
TRBD2 | few | TRBJ2-1 | TRBV30 | TGTGCCTGGAGTGTAGAGACTAGCGAATACAATGAGCAGTTCTTC | CAWSVETSEYNEQFF
. | . | TRBJ2-7 | TRBV5-1 | TGCGCCAGCAGCTTGCAGGGGCACCCCTACGAGCAGTACTTC | CASSLQGHPYEQYF
TRBD2 | . | TRBJ2-7 | TRBV10-3 | TGTGCCATCAGTGAGCCGGGACTAGCGGGGAACTACGAGCAGTACTTC | CAISEPGLAGNYEQYF
. | . | TRBJ2-5 | TRBV6-5 | TGTGCCAGCAGTTACCGAGGGGGAGAGACCCAGTACTTC | CASSYRGGETQYF
. | . | TRBJ2-1 | TRBV2 | TGTGCCAGCAGTGAAGCCTTCCAGGTCGGGCAGTTCTTC | CASSEAFQVGQFF
TRBD1 | . | TRBJ1-5 | TRBV6-1 | TGTGCCACCAGTGGGGGACTGACAGGGGGAAGCAATCAGCCCCAGCATTTT | CATSGGLTGGSNQPQHF
TRBD2 | . | TRBJ2-3 | TRBV27 | TGTGCCAGCAGTTCCCTAGCGGGAGCAGATACGCAGTATTTT | CASSSLAGADTQYF
TRBD2 | . | TRBJ2-3 | TRBV7-8 | TGTGCCAGCAGTTTACTAGCGGGAGGGAACACAGATACGCAGTATTTT | CASSLLAGGNTDTQYF
. | few | TRBJ1-4 | TRBV5-5 | TGTGCCAGCAGCTCCGGGACATCCTCATTAGCAACTAATGAAAAACTGTTTTTT | CASSSGTSSLATNEKLFF
TRBD1 | . | TRBJ1-4 | TRBV11-2 | TGTGCCAGCAGCCCACGGACAGGGGGCCGGACTAATGAAAAACTGTTTTTT | CASSPRTGGRTNEKLFF